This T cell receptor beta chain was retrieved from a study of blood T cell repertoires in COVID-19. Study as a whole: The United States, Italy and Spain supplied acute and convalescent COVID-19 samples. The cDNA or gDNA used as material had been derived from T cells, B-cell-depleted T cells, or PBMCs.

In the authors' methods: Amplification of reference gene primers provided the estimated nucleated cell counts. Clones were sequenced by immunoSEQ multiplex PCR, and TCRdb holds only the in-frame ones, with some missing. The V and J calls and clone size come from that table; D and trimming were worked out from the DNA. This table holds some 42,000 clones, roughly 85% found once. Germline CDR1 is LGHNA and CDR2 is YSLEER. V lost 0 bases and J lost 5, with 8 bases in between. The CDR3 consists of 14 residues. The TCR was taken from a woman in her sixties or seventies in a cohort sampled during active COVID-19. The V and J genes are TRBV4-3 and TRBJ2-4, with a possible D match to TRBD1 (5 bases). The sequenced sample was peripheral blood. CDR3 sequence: CASSQDGAENIQYF. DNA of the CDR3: TGCGCCAGCAGCCAAGATGGGGCTGAAAACATTCAGTACTTC.